This TCR beta chain was captured by sequencing in a study of identical twins. Study-wide results and limits: There was an excess of low generation probability in the out-of-frame alpha sequences that twins shared. Partly confounded zero-insertion analyses could result from invariant MAIT and iNKT cells.

A universal primer site was incorporated via template switching, and the cDNA contained unique molecular identifiers. TCRdb redid the calling of the 5' RACE reads with MiXCR, one entry per CDR3 protein. Of 690,000 or so distinct CDR3 sequences in the sample, 8.5% to 9% were seen once. On this clonotype itself: Its antigen is undetermined.

These data were likewise used in another study, on yellow fever vaccine responses in identical twins.

The sequence came from a young woman in good health. What was sequenced was PBMCs.

This CDR3 is CASSLVGGQGRLAVPLEQYF. CDR3 nucleotide sequence: TGTGCCAGCAGCCTAGTGGGGGGACAGGGAAGACTAGCCGTCCCCCTCGAGCAGTACTTC. The genes are TRBV11-1 and TRBJ2-7, with 9 bases matching TRBD1. V was pared by 5 bases and J by 6 bases, with 26 bases of the junction left unmatched. Per germline, CDR1 SGHAT and CDR2 FQDESV (reference sequence). CDR3 size: 20 residues.